Each of the 27 T cell receptor beta chains below was sequenced from the same sample in a study of blood T cell repertoires in COVID-19. TCRdb's table, derived via immunoSEQ multiplex PCR, lists solely in-frame clones and lacks some. The table has some 130,000 clones, 80% to 90% seen once. Sequenced: PBMCs or T cells enriched from blood (not recorded which). The origin of the receptors is a man aged 50 to 59 who had recovered from COVID-19.

The J gene is TRBJ1-2, the V gene TRBV21-1; TRBD1, the D gene given by the table, was not confirmed from the DNA. TRBV21-1 is a recognized pseudogene. The CDR3 loop spans 17 amino acids. The CDR3 DNA reads TGTGCCAGCAGCAAAGGGGGACAGGGGCGTCCTAACTATGGCTACACCTTC. Translated: CASSKGGQGRPNYGYTF.

As for this clone: An end of the junction differs from the germline gene, which may be a read error. The J gene is TRBJ1-5, the V gene TRBV5-1; 8 bases map to TRBD1. Germline CDR1 SGHRS, CDR2 YFSETQ. This CDR3 spans 15 amino acids. CDR3 nucleotide sequence: TGCGCCAGCAGGTTGGACGGGACAGGAAATCAGCCCCAGCATTTT. Translation: CASRLDGTGNQPQHF.

V is TRBV3-1 (or the pseudogene TRBV3-2) and J is TRBJ1-6, with a tentative D call TRBD1 (6 bases). The V gene's germline CDR1 is LGHDT and CDR2 YNNKEL (reference sequence). The CDR3 is 14 amino acids. V lost 6 bases and J 9 bases, leaving 15 bases between the germline ends. The CDR3 region is CASRHREGISPLHF. CDR3 bases: TGTGCCAGCAGACACAGGGAGGGGATTTCACCCCTCCACTTT.

The rearrangement joins TRBV15 to TRBJ2-1; TRBD2 matches at 10 bases. The CDR3 is 14 amino acids. Germline CDR1 and CDR2: LNHNV and YYDKDF (reference sequence). Trimming removed 1 base from V and 7 bases from J; junction bases left unmatched: 1. This CDR3 reads CATSRGGLANEQFF. CDR3 nucleotide sequence: TGTGCCACCAGCAGAGGGGGACTAGCGAATGAGCAGTTCTTC. The full variable domain, in which reference TRBV15 and TRBJ2-1 provide the parts outside the CDR3, is DAMVIQNPRYQVTQFGKPVTLSCSQTLNHNVMYWYQQKSSQAPKLLFHYYDKDFNNEADTPDNFQSRRPNTSFCFLDIRSPGLGDTAMYLCATSRGGLANEQFFGPGTRLTVL.

This rearrangement joins TRBV7-2 to TRBJ1-3; TRBD1 matches at 8 bases. The CDR3 is 15 residues long. J lost 7 bases, V lost 5 bases, and 10 bases had no gene match. Germline V gene data show CDR1 as SGHTA and CDR2 as FQGNSA. The CDR3 nucleotides are TGTGCCAGCAGCCCCACTTGGACAGGGATGAACACCATATATTTT. Protein sequence: CASSPTWTGMNTIYF.

CDR3 nucleotides: TGTGCCAGCAGTCCGACAGGGGGCGGCAATTCACCCCTCCACTTT. It yields the protein CASSPTGGGNSPLHF. The genes are TRBV28 and TRBJ1-6; 10 bases agree with TRBD1. This CDR3 is built from 15 residues. Germline V gene sequence: CDR1 MDHEN, CDR2 SYDVKM. The V gene end was trimmed by 5 bases and the J gene end by 7 bases; junction bases not matched to a gene: 5.

V gene TRBV7-2 combines with J gene TRBJ1-3; D unclear. The CDR3 length is 15 residues. The V end lost 2 bases, the J end lost 0 bases, and 8 bases lay between the germline ends. Germline lookup yields CDR1 SGHTA and CDR2 FQGNSA. Here the CDR3 reads CASSLPGFSGNTIYF. Written as DNA, the CDR3 is TGTGCCAGCAGCTTACCAGGCTTCTCTGGAAACACCATATATTTT.

V gene TRBV3-1 (or the pseudogene TRBV3-2) combines with J gene TRBJ2-5, with D perhaps TRBD2 (5 bases). CDR1 is LGHDT, CDR2 YNNKEL, per germline (reference sequence). Trimming took off 2 bases at V and 5 bases at J, with 12 bases between the two ends. The CDR3 extends over 14 amino acids. The CDR3: CASSQRVGVETQYF. CDR3 nucleotide sequence: TGTGCCAGCAGCCAACGGGTGGGAGTTGAGACCCAGTACTTC.

The chain recombines TRBV7-9 with TRBJ1-4; D gene ambiguous. CDR1 and CDR2 (germline): SEHNR, FQNEAQ (reference sequence). The CDR3 sequence is 16 residues long. The V and J ends lost 2 bases and 1 base respectively, with 11 bases between them. CDR3 sequence reads: CASSLTRGRTNEKLFF. DNA of the CDR3: TGTGCCAGCAGCTTAACGCGCGGGAGAACTAATGAAAAACTGTTTTTT.

The chain links TRBV15 to TRBJ2-3; 12 bases match TRBD2. The CDR3 sequence is 16 residues long. In germline, CDR1 is LNHNV, CDR2 YYDKDF (reference sequence). V was pared by 3 bases and J by 4 bases, with 5 bases of the junction left unmatched. CDR3 DNA: TGTGCCACCAGCAGGAAACTAGCGGGAGGATCAGATACGCAGTATTTT. Translating gives CATSRKLAGGSDTQYF.

The rearrangement links TRBV5-1 to TRBJ1-4; TRBD1 matches 8 bases. The CDR3 sequence is 15 residues long. Trimming removed 0 bases from V and 7 bases from J; junction bases left unmatched: 5. Germline-derived CDR1 and CDR2 are SGHRS and YFSETQ. CDR3: CASSLGPQGAEKLFF. The CDR3 nucleotides are TGCGCCAGCAGCTTGGGACCCCAGGGGGCTGAAAAACTGTTTTTT.

The CDR3: CASSANRGVHTEAFF. The CDR3 DNA reads as TGTGCCAGCAGTGCGAACAGGGGTGTGCACACTGAAGCTTTCTTT. The chain combines TRBV28 with TRBJ1-1; TRBD1 matches 7 bases. CDR3 length: 15 residues. Germline assignment: CDR1 MDHEN and CDR2 SYDVKM. V shed 5 bases, J shed 3 bases, and the junction held 9 bases outside the gene matches.

This sequence joins TRBV15 and TRBJ2-3, with D tentatively TRBD1 (5 bases). This CDR3 spans 16 amino acids. V was clipped by 4 bases and J by 2 bases, with 16 bases between them. Germline V lookup: CDR1 LNHNV, CDR2 YYDKDF (reference sequence). CDR3 region: CATSNLGASYTDTQYF. The CDR3 DNA follows: TGTGCCACCAGCAACCTTGGGGCGAGTTACACAGATACGCAGTATTTT.

The V and J genes are TRBV28 and TRBJ2-3; 9 nucleotides agree with TRBD1. The germline CDR1 and CDR2 sequences are MDHEN and SYDVKM. With 5 bases clipped from V and 5 bases from J, the junction kept 8 bases outside the gene matches. This CDR3 has 15 residues. This CDR3 reads CASSARQGGRDTQYF. For the CDR3, the DNA is TGTGCCAGCAGTGCGCGACAGGGGGGCAGAGATACGCAGTATTTT.

This chain uses TRBV7-2 with TRBJ1-5; no clear D gene. This CDR3 spans 15 amino acids. V was trimmed by 1 base and J by 3 bases, leaving 10 bases between them. Germline V lookup: CDR1 SGHTA, CDR2 FQGNSA. The CDR3 spells CASSLDPGSNQPQHF. CDR3 nucleotide sequence: TGTGCCAGCAGCTTAGATCCGGGGTCCAATCAGCCCCAGCATTTT.

This clone was counted a single time. This chain joins TRBV28 and TRBJ2-4, with D uncertain. From germline, CDR1 is MDHEN and CDR2 SYDVKM. This CDR3 region has 13 residues. V lost 1 base and J 9 bases, leaving 10 bases between the germline ends. CDR3 sequence: CASSLSGIGIQYF. CDR3 sequence (DNA): TGTGCCAGCAGTTTATCAGGAATTGGCATTCAGTACTTC.

This clone came up once. The gene calls are TRBV11-3 and TRBJ2-2; D ambiguous. Germline CDR1 is SGHNT and CDR2 is YENEEA. The CDR3 spans 13 residues. Trimming pared 5 bases from V and 6 bases from J, leaving 10 bases between. Here the CDR3 reads CASSTQEAGELFF. The CDR3 nucleotides read TGTGCCAGCAGCACCCAAGAGGCCGGGGAGCTGTTTTTT.

This sequence joins TRBV7-2 and TRBJ2-7; TRBD1 aligns across 10 bases. This CDR3 has 16 residues. V dropped 5 bases and J dropped 5; count of bases not matched to a gene: 12. Germline V gene data show CDR1 as SGHTA and CDR2 as FQGNSA. The CDR3 coding sequence is TGTGCCAGCAGCCCTAGAGACAGGGGGCATCGGAACGAGCAGTACTTC. Its translation: CASSPRDRGHRNEQYF.

The CDR3 DNA reads as TGTGCCAGCAGCCCCCTGGGGGGGGTCGCCTACAATGAGCAGTTCTTC. It encodes CASSPLGGVAYNEQFF. This sequence joins TRBV7-6 and TRBJ2-1; the match to TRBD2 covers 7 bases. Trimming at V came to 5 bases and at J to 2 bases, leaving 9 bases not matched to a gene. The length of the CDR3 is 16 residues. The germline gives CDR1 SGHVS, CDR2 FNYEAQ.

The chain joins TRBV6-6 to TRBJ1-2; 10 positions match TRBD1. Trimming took 6 bases from V and 3 from J; bases not matched to a gene: 10. This CDR3 is 16 amino acids long. CDR1 MNHNY and CDR2 SVGAGI come from the germline V gene (reference sequence). CDR3 DNA: TGTGCCAGCAGAGCGACAGGGGGCGATTCTTACTATGGCTACACCTTC. The encoded protein is CASRATGGDSYYGYTF.

This chain connects TRBV19 to TRBJ1-1; 7 bases are a match to TRBD1. The CDR3 has 16 amino acids. Germline assignment: CDR1 LNHDA and CDR2 SQIVND (reference sequence). J lost 1 base, V lost 2 bases, and 7 bases had no gene match. The CDR3 bases are TGTGCCAGTAGTATAACCGGGACAGTAAGGAACACTGAAGCTTTCTTT. Translating it yields CASSITGTVRNTEAFF.

The chain recombines TRBV5-1 with TRBJ1-3, with D possibly matching TRBD1 (6 bases). V gave up 4 bases and J gave up 3 bases, with 11 bases separating them. CDR3 length: 14 residues. Looked up from germline, CDR1 is SGHRS and CDR2 is YFSETQ. This chain's CDR3 is CASSKQGFGNTIYF. The CDR3 coding sequence is TGCGCCAGCAGCAAACAGGGATTTGGAAACACCATATATTTT.

This clone showed up just a few times. The V call is TRBV9, the J call TRBJ2-5; 7 bases fit TRBD1. Germline V gene data show CDR1 as SGDLS and CDR2 as YYNGEE. V trimming: 1 base; J trimming: 3 bases; junction bases outside the gene matches: 6. This CDR3 contains 15 residues. CDR3 DNA sequence: TGTGCCAGCAGCGTAAACCCCGGGACAGAAGAGACCCAGTACTTC. Translated: CASSVNPGTEETQYF.

The chain joins TRBV27 to TRBJ2-1, with 10 bases matching TRBD2. Germline V gene data show CDR1 as MNHEY and CDR2 as SMNVEV (reference sequence). The V and J ends lost 4 bases and 8 bases, in that order; junction bases with no gene match: 14. The CDR3 contains 17 residues. As DNA, the CDR3 is TGTGCCAGCAGTTCCTCGGGGTCTAGCGGGAGTTTCTATGAGCAGTTCTTC. The encoded protein is CASSSSGSSGSFYEQFF.

The chain carries TRBV28 and TRBJ2-2; D may be TRBD1 (5 bases). The CDR3 runs 15 residues. V was clipped by 6 bases and J by 5 bases, with 16 bases between them. CDR1 is MDHEN, CDR2 SYDVKM, per germline. CDR3 residues: CASRSSGSGTGELFF. DNA for the CDR3: TGTGCCAGCAGGTCGTCAGGGTCCGGAACCGGGGAGCTGTTTTTT.

This chain connects TRBV24-1 to TRBJ2-5, with 14 bases identical to TRBD2. V lost 2 bases and J lost 5; bases outside the gene matches: 3. CDR1 and CDR2 (germline): KGHDR, SFDVKD. The CDR3 runs 16 residues. The DNA for the CDR3 is TGTGCCACCAGTGATTCGACTAGCGGGGGGGCCGAGACCCAGTACTTC. Translated: CATSDSTSGGAETQYF.

The V gene is TRBV9, the J gene TRBJ2-5, with 7 bases that match TRBD1. The CDR3 runs 16 residues. Trimming at V came to 4 bases and at J to 3 bases, leaving 12 bases not matched to a gene. The germline gives CDR1 SGDLS, CDR2 YYNGEE. Written as DNA, the CDR3 is TGTGCCAGCAGCCGTTTTCCCGGGACAGCTGAAGAGACCCAGTACTTC. This sequence encodes CASSRFPGTAEETQYF.